This TCR beta chain was identified during a study of beta chain features in type 1 diabetes. General study points: VDJ junctions from type 1 diabetes patients carried fewer insertions and larger deletions. Significant though moderate, a shortening of TCRB CDR3s appeared in all four CD4+ subsets of Type 1 diabetes patients. There was a possibility that cDNA sequencing over-represented cells with high TCR expression.

Every participating donor gave one draw, a heparinised blood sample averaging approximately 110 mL. Sequenced material consisted of expressed TCRB transcripts (all of the isolated RNA was reverse transcribed). The protocol was immunoSEQ multiplex PCR, while the TCRdb copy is restricted to in-frame clones and leaves out a portion. Among 300,000 to 350,000 clones, under 8.5% were seen once, and the ten largest hold under 0.5%. There are a few counts of this clone. Its antigen is unknown. V lost 0 bases and J lost 0, with 5 bases in between. CDR3 length: 15 residues. Germline values: CDR1 SGHTA, CDR2 FQGTGA.

The sequencing input was central memory CD4+ T cells from blood. The receptor comes from a young woman in good health. The J gene is TRBJ2-2, the V gene TRBV7-3; D remains unclear. Written as DNA, the CDR3 is TGTGCCAGCAGCTTAACCGGTACGAACACCGGGGAGCTGTTTTTT. This sequence encodes CASSLTGTNTGELFF.